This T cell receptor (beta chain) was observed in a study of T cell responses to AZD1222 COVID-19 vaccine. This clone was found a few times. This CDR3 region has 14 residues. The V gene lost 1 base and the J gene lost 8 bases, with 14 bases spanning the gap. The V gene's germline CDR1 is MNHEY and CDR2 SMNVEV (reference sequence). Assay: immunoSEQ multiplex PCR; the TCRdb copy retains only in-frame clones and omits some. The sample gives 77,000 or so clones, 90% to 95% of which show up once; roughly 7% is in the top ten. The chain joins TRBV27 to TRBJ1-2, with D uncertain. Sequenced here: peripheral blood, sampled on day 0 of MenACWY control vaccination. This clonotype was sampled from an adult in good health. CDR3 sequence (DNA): TGTGCCAGCAGTTTATACGCGGCTGCTCGGGGCTACACCTTC. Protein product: CASSLYAAARGYTF.